This T cell receptor beta chain was identified during a study of shared clonotypes between healthy human individuals. Whole-study results and caveats: Depth was large, yet rarefaction showed that sorted-subset sequencing was incomplete.

Only CD45RO-negative cells positively selected for CCR7 counted as naive CD8 cells, so terminally differentiated effector memory CD45RA+ cells were excluded. Of note for this clone: What it binds is not known.

The sorted-subset replicate PCRs were given around 200 ng DNA, which is 27,000 or so T cell genomes. Original handling: As immunoSEQ supplied junction-only sequences (without quality scores), filtering differed. Produced via immunoSEQ multiplex PCR; TCRdb's table is partial and in-frame only. V and J calls and clone size are as listed in that table; D and trimming were resolved from the DNA. The sample gives about 2.1 million clones, approximately 94% of which show up once; roughly 1.7% is in the top ten. The length of the CDR3 is 16 residues. J was trimmed by 7 bases and V by 2 bases; bases with no gene match: 10. Germline V lookup: CDR1 SGHVS, CDR2 FQNEAQ.

This sequence originates from a man aged 18 to 29 in good health. Some clones in this sample may be carry-over from other donors' samples. This sequence joins TRBV7-8 and TRBJ2-1, with 8 bases aligning to TRBD2. The sequenced sample was naive CD8+ T cells from PBMCs. The CDR3 is CASSLYGGRIVNEQFF. The CDR3 bases are TGTGCCAGCAGCTTATATGGCGGGAGGATCGTTAATGAGCAGTTCTTC.